This section outlines one TCR beta chain sequence together with its context. This table comes from immunoSEQ multiplex PCR, and its TCRdb copy is limited to in-frame clones, with some not included. The data hold under 80,000 clones, with roughly four fifths observed a single time. Germline CDR1 LNHDA, CDR2 SQIVND (reference sequence). CDR3 length: 13 amino acids. J gave up 6 bases and V 6 bases, and 6 bases lay outside the gene matches. This specimen comes from a study of T cell responses to AZD1222 COVID-19 vaccine. The J gene is TRBJ2-7, the V gene TRBV19; 9 bases map to TRBD1. Sequencing was performed on peripheral blood, taken 28 days after the second AZD1222 dose. This clonotype originated in an adult who received the AZD1222 COVID-19 vaccine. The CDR3 region has the DNA TGTGCCAGTAGCTTTGGGACAGGGCCCGAGCAGTACTTC. It translates to CASSFGTGPEQYF.